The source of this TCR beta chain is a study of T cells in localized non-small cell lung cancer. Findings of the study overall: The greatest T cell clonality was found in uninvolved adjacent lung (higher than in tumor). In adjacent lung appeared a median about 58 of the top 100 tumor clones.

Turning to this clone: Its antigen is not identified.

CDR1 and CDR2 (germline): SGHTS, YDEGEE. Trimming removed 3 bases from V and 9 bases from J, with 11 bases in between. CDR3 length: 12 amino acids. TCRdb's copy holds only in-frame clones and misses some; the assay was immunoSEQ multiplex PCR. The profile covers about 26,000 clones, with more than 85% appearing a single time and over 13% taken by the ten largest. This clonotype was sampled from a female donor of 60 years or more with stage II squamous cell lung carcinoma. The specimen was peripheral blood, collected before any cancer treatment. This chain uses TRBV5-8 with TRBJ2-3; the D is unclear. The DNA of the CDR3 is TGTGCCAGCAGCTCAACCTCTATCACGCAGTATTTT. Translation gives CASSSTSITQYF.